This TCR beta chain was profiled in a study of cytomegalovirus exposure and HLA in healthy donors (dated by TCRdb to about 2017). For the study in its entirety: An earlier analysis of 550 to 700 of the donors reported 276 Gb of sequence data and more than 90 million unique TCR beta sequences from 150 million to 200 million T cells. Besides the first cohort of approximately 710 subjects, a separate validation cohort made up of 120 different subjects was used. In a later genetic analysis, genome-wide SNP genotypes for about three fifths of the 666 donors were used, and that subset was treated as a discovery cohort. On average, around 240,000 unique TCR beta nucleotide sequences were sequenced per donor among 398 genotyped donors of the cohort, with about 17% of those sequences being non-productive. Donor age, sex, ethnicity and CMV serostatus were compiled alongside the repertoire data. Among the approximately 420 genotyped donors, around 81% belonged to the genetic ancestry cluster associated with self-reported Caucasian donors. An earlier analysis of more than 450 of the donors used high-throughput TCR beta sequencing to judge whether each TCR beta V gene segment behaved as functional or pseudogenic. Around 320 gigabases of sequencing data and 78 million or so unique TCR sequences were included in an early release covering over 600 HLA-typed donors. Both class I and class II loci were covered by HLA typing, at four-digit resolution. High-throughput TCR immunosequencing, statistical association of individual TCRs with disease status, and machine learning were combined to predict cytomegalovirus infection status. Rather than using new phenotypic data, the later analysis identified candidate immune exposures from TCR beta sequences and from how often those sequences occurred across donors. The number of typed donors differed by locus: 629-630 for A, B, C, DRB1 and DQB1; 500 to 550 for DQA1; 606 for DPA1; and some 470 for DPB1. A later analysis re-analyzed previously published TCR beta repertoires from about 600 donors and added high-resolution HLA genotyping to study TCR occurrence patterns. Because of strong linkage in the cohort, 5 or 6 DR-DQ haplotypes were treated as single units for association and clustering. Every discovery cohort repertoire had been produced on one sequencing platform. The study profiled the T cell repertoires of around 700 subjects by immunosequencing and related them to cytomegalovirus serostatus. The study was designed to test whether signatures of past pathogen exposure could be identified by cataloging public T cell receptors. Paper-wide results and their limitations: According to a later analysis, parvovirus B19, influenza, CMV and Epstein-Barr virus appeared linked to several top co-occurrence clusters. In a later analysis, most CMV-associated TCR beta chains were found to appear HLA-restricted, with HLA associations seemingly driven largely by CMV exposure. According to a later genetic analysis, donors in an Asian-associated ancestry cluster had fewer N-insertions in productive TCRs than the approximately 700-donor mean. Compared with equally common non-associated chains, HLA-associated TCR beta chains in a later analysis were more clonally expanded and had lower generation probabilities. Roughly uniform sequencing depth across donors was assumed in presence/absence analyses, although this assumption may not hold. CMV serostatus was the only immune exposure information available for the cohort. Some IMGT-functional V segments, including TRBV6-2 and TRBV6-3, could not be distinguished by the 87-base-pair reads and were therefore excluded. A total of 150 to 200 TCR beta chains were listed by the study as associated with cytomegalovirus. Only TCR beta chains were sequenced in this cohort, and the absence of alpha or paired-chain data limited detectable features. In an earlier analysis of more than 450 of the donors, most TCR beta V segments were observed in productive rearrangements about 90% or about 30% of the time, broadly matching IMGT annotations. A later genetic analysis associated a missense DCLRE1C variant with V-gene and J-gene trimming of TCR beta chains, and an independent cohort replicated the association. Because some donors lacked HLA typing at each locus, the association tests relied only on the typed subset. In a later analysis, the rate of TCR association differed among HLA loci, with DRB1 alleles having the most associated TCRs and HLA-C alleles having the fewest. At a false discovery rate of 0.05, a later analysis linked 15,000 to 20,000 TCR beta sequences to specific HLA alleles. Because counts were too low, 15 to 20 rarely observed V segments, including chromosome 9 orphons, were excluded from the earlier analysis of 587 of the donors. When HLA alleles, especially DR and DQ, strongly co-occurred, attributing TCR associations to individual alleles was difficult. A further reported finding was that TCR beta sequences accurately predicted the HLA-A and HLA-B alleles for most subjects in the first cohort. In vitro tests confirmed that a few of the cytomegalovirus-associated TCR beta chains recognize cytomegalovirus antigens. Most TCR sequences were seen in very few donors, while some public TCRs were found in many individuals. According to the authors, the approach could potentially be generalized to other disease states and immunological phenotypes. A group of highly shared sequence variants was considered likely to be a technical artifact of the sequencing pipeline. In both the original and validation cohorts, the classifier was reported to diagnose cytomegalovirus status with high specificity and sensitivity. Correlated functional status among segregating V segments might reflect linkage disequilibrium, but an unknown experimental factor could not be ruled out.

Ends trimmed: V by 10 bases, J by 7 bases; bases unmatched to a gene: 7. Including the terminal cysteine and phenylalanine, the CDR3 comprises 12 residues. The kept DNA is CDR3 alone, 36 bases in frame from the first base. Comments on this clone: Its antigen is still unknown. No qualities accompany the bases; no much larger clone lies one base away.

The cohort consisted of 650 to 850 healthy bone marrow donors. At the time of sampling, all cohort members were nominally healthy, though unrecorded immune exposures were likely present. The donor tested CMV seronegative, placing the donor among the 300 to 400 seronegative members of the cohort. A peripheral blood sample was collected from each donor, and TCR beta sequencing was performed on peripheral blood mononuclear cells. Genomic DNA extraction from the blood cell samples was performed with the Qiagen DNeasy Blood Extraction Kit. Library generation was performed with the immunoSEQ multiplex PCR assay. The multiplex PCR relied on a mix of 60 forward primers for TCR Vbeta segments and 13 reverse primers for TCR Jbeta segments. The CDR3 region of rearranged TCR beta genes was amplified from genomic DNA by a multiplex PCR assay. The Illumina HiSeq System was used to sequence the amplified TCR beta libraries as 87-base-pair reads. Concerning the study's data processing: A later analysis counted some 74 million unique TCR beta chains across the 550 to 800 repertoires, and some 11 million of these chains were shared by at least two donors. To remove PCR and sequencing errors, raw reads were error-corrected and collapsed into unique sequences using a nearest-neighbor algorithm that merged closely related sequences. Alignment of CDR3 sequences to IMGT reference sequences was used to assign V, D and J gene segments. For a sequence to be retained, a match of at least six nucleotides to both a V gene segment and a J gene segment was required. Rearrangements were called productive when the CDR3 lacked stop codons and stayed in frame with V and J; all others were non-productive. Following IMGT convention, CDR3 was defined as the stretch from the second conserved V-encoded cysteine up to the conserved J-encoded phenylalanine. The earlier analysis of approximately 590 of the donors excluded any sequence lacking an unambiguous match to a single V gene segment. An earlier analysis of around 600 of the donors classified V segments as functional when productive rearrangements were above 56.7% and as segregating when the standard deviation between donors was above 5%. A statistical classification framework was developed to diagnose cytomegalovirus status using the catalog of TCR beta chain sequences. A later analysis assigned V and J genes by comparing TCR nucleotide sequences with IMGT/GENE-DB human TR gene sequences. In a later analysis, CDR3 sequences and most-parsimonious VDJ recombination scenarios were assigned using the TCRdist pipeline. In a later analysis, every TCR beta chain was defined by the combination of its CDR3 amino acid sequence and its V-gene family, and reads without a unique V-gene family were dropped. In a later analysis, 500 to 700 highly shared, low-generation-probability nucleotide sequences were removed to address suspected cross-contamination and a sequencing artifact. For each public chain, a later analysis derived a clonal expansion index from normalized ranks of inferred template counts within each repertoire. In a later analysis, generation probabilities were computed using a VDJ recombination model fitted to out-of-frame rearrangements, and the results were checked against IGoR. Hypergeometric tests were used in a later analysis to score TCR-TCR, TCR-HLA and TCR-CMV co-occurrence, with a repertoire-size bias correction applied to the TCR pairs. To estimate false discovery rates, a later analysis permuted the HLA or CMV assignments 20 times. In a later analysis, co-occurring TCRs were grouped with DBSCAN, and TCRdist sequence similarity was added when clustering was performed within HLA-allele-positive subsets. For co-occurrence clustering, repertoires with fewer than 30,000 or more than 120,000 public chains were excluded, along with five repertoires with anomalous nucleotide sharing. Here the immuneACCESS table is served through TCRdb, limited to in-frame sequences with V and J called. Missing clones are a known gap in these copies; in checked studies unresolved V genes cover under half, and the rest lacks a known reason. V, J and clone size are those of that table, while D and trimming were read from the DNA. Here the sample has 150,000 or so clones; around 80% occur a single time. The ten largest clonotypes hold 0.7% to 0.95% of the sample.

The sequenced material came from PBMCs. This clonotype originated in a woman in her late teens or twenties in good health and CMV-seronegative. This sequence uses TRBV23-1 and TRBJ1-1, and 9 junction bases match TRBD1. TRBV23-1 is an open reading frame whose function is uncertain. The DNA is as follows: TGCGCCACCGGTGACAGGGGGGTTGAAGCTTTCTTT. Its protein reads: CATGDRGVEAFF.